The 14 T cell receptor beta chains reported below all come from one sample, sequenced in a study of T cell responses to AZD1222 COVID-19 vaccine. This table comes from immunoSEQ multiplex PCR, and its TCRdb copy is limited to in-frame clones, with some not included. The table has 150,000 to 200,000 clones, around 93% seen once. The sample here was peripheral blood, taken on day 0 of AZD1222 vaccination. These receptors originate from an adult in good health.

V is TRBV6-1 and J is TRBJ1-4; the D is unclear. The CDR3 is made up of 13 amino acids. V was clipped by 0 bases and J by 8 bases, with 7 bases between them. From germline, CDR1 is MNHNS and CDR2 SASEGT. CDR3 DNA: TGTGCCAGCAGTGAAGCGCTGAGCGAAAAACTGTTTTTT. This sequence encodes CASSEALSEKLFF.

This clone has a handful of counts. The J gene is TRBJ2-2, the V gene TRBV19, with 7 bases fitting TRBD2. This CDR3 comprises 15 residues. In germline, CDR1 is LNHDA, CDR2 SQIVND (reference sequence). Unmatched junction bases numbered 7, after V lost 5 bases and J lost 4 bases. As DNA, the CDR3 is TGTGCCAGTAGTCCTACGGGGGGAGGCACCGGGGAGCTGTTTTTT. Its translation: CASSPTGGGTGELFF.

The V call is TRBV18, the J call TRBJ1-5; D unclear. V was shortened by 3 bases and J by 1 base, with 13 bases between the two germline ends. The CDR3 is 16 residues long. Germline V gives CDR1 KGHSH, CDR2 LQKENI. In nucleotides, the CDR3 is TGTGCCAGCTCACCTAGGCAGGCGGGGAGCAATCAGCCCCAGCATTTT. Its protein product is CASSPRQAGSNQPQHF.

V and J are TRBV5-6 and TRBJ1-2, with D possibly matching TRBD1 (6 bases). Germline CDR1 reads SGHDT; CDR2 reads YYEEEE. CDR3 size: 13 residues. V lost 6 bases, J lost 7 bases, and 16 bases lay in between. CDR3 amino acids: CASTPWGASGYTF. The CDR3 bases are TGTGCCAGCACCCCATGGGGGGCGAGTGGCTACACCTTC.

This clone was picked up one time. The V call is TRBV6-1, the J call TRBJ1-3; D gene unclear. Germline V gene data show CDR1 as MNHNS and CDR2 as SASEGT. With 3 bases removed from V and 3 bases from J, the gap between germline ends came to 6 bases. The CDR3 loop spans 13 amino acids. CDR3 region: CASSDTFGNTIYF. Here the CDR3 DNA reads TGTGCCAGCAGTGACACCTTTGGAAACACCATATATTTT.

This chain links TRBV9 with TRBJ2-2; a weak D match, TRBD2 (6 bases). This CDR3 comprises 15 residues. V was clipped by 9 bases and J by 1 base, with 16 bases between them. Germline values: CDR1 SGDLS, CDR2 YYNGEE. The CDR3 region is CATSVGGGNTGELFF. CDR3 in DNA: TGTGCCACCAGTGTGGGGGGAGGGAACACCGGGGAGCTGTTTTTT.

The CDR3 DNA reads as TGCGCCAGCAGCCAAGAAGGGGGACTGGTGGGGGCGACGGATACGCAGTATTTT. It yields the protein CASSQEGGLVGATDTQYF. The V gene is TRBV4-1, the J gene TRBJ2-3; D tentatively fits TRBD1 or TRBD2 (6 bases each). The CDR3 has 18 amino acids. In germline, CDR1 is MGHRA, CDR2 YSYEKL. V was trimmed by 0 bases and J by 6 bases, leaving 22 bases between them.

The rearrangement joins TRBV4-1 to TRBJ2-7, with 7 bases lining up with TRBD2. Germline V gene data show CDR1 as MGHRA and CDR2 as YSYEKL. V lost 1 base, J lost 0 bases, and 6 bases stayed unmatched. This CDR3 has 16 amino acids. The CDR3 protein is CASSQGLLASSYEQYF. The DNA for the CDR3 is TGCGCCAGCAGCCAAGGTTTACTAGCGTCCTCCTACGAGCAGTACTTC.

This clone was counted a single time. This chain connects TRBV9 to TRBJ1-3, with D possibly being TRBD1 (6 bases). CDR3 length: 15 amino acids. Looked up from germline, CDR1 is SGDLS and CDR2 is YYNGEE. V shed 3 bases and J shed 2 bases, with 12 bases lying between them. The CDR3 DNA is TGTGCCAGCAGCGCCAGGCCAGGGGCTGGAAACACCATATATTTT. This gives the protein CASSARPGAGNTIYF.

As for this clone: The junction and the germline gene differ at one end; a read error may be behind it. The rearrangement joins TRBV3-1 (or the pseudogene TRBV3-2) to TRBJ1-2, with D unresolved. This CDR3 is 14 amino acids long. CDR1 and CDR2 (germline): LGHDT, YNNKEL (reference sequence). In nucleotides, the CDR3 is TGTGCCAGCAGCCAAGAGGGTCAGCTCTTGGGGATTTTCTTC. Translation gives CASSQEGQLLGIFF.

The chain employs TRBV4-2 and TRBJ1-3; D gene unclear. From germline, CDR1 is LGHNA and CDR2 YNFKEQ. The CDR3 sequence is 13 residues long. The ends were cut back, 6 bases at V and 0 bases at J, with 6 bases in the middle. The CDR3 nucleotides are TGTGCCAGCAGGACACACTCTGGAAACACCATATATTTT. Translating it yields CASRTHSGNTIYF.

The V gene is TRBV5-4, the J gene TRBJ1-2; D may be TRBD1 (6 bases). The CDR3 is 15 amino acids. Germline V gene sequence: CDR1 SGHNT, CDR2 YYREEE (reference sequence). V was pared by 0 bases and J by 4 bases, with 13 bases between. DNA of the CDR3: TGTGCCAGCAGCTTGGAGGGGGACCCCTCCTATGGCTACACCTTC. Its protein product is CASSLEGDPSYGYTF.

The chain is built from TRBV27 and TRBJ1-4; D possibly corresponds to TRBD1 (5 bases). The CDR3 length is 14 residues. The V and J ends lost 6 bases and 5 bases respectively, with 13 bases between them. In germline, CDR1 is MNHEY, CDR2 SMNVEV (reference sequence). CDR3 DNA sequence: TGTGCCAGCAGCTATGGGACGGAAAATGAAAAACTGTTTTTT. This sequence encodes CASSYGTENEKLFF.

The V gene is TRBV7-3, the J gene TRBJ2-7, with 8 bases identical to TRBD2. V lost 4 bases to trimming and J lost 8 bases; unmatched junction nucleotides: 7. The CDR3 spans 13 residues. CDR1 and CDR2 from the germline V gene are SGHTA and FQGTGA. CDR3 residues: CASSSFSGEQQYF. DNA for the CDR3: TGTGCCAGCAGCTCCTTTAGCGGGGAGCAGCAGTACTTC.